The rows below give T cell receptor beta chains drawn from one sample of a study of a mutant IDH1 vaccine in newly diagnosed glioma. No cognate antigen is known for these TCRs. Produced via immunoSEQ multiplex PCR; TCRdb's table is partial and in-frame only. Of 43,000 or so clones listed, about 92% are singletons. The source material was PBMCs, sampled from a glioma patient whose treatment included an IDH1 peptide vaccine. These receptors were obtained from a man aged 50 or older with glioma. Each CDR3 is given with its conserved first and last residue. A D gene is named only where the DNA matches it firmly. For some rows the clone size is stated as once, few or many, or as a class when expanded; others skip it.

V gene	clone size	CDR3 length	D gene	J gene	CDR3 DNA	CDR3 protein
TRBV4-1	-	15	-	TRBJ2-5	TGCGCCAGCAGCCAAAAATCGTTGGGGCCGGAGACCCAGTACTTC	CASSQKSLGPETQYF
TRBV9	-	15	TRBD1	TRBJ1-1	TGTGCCAGCAGCGTAGTCCCAGGGGGCCGTACTGAAGCTTTCTTT	CASSVVPGGRTEAFF
TRBV18	-	16	-	TRBJ2-2	TGTGCCAGCTCGCCAACAGGGTCCTTTGCCACCGGGGAGCTGTTTTTT	CASSPTGSFATGELFF
TRBV6-4	-	13	TRBD1	TRBJ1-2	TGTGCCAGCAGGGGGGACAGCGGATATGGCTACACCTTC	CASRGDSGYGYTF
TRBV6-6	-	15	TRBD1	TRBJ2-1	TGTGCCAGCAGTACCGGGACAGGACTATACAATGAGCAGTTCTTC	CASSTGTGLYNEQFF
TRBV7-9	-	14	-	TRBJ1-1	TGTGCCAGCAGCCTGACAGGCATGAACACTGAAGCTTTCTTT	CASSLTGMNTEAFF
TRBV30	-	13	-	TRBJ1-5	TGTGCCTGGAGTGTAACGGACAGCCAGCCCCAGCATTTT	CAWSVTDSQPQHF
TRBV27	-	15	TRBD2	TRBJ2-5	TGTGCCAGCAGTAACGGACTAGCGGGGGAGGAGACCCAGTACTTC	CASSNGLAGEETQYF
TRBV11-2	-	15	TRBD1	TRBJ2-2	TGTGCCAGCAGCTCCGGACAGGGTGCGACCGGGGAGCTGTTTTTT	CASSSGQGATGELFF
TRBV4-3	-	15	TRBD1	TRBJ1-4	TGCGCCAGCAGCCGTTACAGGGGGACTAATGAAAAACTGTTTTTT	CASSRYRGTNEKLFF
TRBV27	once	13	-	TRBJ2-7	TGTGCCAGCAGTTTCCTAGCCACCTACGAGCAGTACTTC	CASSFLATYEQYF
TRBV18	-	13	TRBD1	TRBJ1-1	TGTGCCAGCTCACCAGAACAGGGGACTGAAGCTTTCTTT	CASSPEQGTEAFF
TRBV2	-	16	TRBD1	TRBJ2-7	TGTGCCAGCACCCCCTGGGGCACAGGGGTGGATGGGGAGCAGTACTTC	CASTPWGTGVDGEQYF
TRBV9	-	15	TRBD2	TRBJ2-5	TGTGCCAGCAGCGGTAGCGGGGGGGCCGGGGAGACCCAGTACTTC	CASSGSGGAGETQYF
TRBV18	-	16	TRBD1	TRBJ1-1	TGTGCCAGCTCACCGCGGACAGGGATTCAGAACACTGAAGCTTTCTTT	CASSPRTGIQNTEAFF
TRBV30	-	14	-	TRBJ2-1	TGTGCCTGGGGTGGACCATCACCCTACAATGAGCAGTTCTTC	CAWGGPSPYNEQFF
TRBV18	-	15	-	TRBJ2-7	TGTGCCAGCTCCCCCCCCCGAGGCAGCTCCTACGAGCAGTACTTC	CASSPPRGSSYEQYF
TRBV6-5	few	14	-	TRBJ1-5	TGTGCCAGCAGTCTCGACCGAGACAATCAGCCCCAGCATTTT	CASSLDRDNQPQHF
TRBV6-1	once	13	-	TRBJ1-3	TGTGCCAGCAGGGTCAGCTCTGGAAACACCATATATTTT	CASRVSSGNTIYF
TRBV28	-	17	-	TRBJ2-7	TGTGCCAGCAGTTTAGGTGTGGGACGGAGCCCAACCTACGAGCAGTACTTC	CASSLGVGRSPTYEQYF
TRBV18	-	14	-	TRBJ1-1	TGTGCCAGCTCACCCCAAGGAGGGAACACTGAAGCTTTCTTT	CASSPQGGNTEAFF
TRBV2	once	14	-	TRBJ2-1	TGTGCCGTCCTAGTGGGGAGCTCCTACAATGAGCAGTTCTTC	CAVLVGSSYNEQFF
TRBV7-9	-	17	-	TRBJ2-7	TGTGCCAGCAGCTTAGTGGGCCGCAGGGGGGCCTCCTACGAGCAGTACTTC	CASSLVGRRGASYEQYF